This TCR beta chain derives from a study of blood T cell repertoires in COVID-19. Looking at the study overall: PBMCs, B-cell-depleted T cells, or T cells were the source of the cDNA or gDNA that made up the material.

Original data processing: Reference gene primer amplification gave nucleated cell count estimates. Clones were sequenced by immunoSEQ multiplex PCR, and TCRdb holds only the in-frame ones, with some missing. V and J calls and clone size are those listed in that table; D and trimming were worked out from the DNA. The data contain roughly 320,000 clones, about nine tenths of them seen just once; the ten biggest clones take up 3.5% to 5%. Participants, about 18 to 89 years old, spanned under 30 US areas. Participants' own reports of clinical history determined their cohort assignment. The CDR3 has 14 amino acids. V was cut by 3 bases and J by 3 bases, with 12 bases left in between. Germline CDR1 is SEHNR and CDR2 is FQNEAQ (reference sequence).

The receptor was derived from a man aged 25 to 40 who had recovered from COVID-19. The specimen was PBMCs or T cells enriched from blood (not recorded which). The chain uses TRBV7-9 and TRBJ2-7, with TRBD2 as a possible D gene (6 bases). CDR3 region: CASSFGGTFYEQYF. CDR3 coding DNA: TGTGCCAGCAGCTTCGGTGGGACTTTCTACGAGCAGTACTTC.